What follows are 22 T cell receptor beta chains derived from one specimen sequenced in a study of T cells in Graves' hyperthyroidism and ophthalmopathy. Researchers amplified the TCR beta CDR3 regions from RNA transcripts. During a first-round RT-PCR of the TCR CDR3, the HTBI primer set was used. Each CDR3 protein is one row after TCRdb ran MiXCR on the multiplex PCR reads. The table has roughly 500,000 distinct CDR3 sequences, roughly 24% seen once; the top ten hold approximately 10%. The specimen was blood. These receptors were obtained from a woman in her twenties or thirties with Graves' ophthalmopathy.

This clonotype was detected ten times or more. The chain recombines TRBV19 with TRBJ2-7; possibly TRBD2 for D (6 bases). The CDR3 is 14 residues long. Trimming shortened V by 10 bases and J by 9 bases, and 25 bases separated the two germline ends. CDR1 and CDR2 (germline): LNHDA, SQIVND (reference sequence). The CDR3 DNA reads TGTGCCACCCTCTTGCCCGGGCCAACGGGAGTGCAGTACTTC. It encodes CATLLPGPTGVQYF.

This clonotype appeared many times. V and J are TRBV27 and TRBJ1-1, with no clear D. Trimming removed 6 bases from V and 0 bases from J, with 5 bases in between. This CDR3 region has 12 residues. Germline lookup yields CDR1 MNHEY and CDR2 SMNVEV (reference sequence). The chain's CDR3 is CASRKLNTEAFF. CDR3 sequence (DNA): TGTGCCAGCAGGAAACTGAACACTGAAGCTTTCTTT.

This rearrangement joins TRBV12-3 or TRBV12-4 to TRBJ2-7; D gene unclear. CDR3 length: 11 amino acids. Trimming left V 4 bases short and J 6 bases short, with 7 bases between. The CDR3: CASSWGREQYF. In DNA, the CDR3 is TGTGCCAGCAGTTGGGGTCGCGAGCAGTACTTC.

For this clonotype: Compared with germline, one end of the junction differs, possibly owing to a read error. Here the CDR3 reads CASSLTGLAQETPYF. The CDR3 nucleotides are TGTGCCAGCAGTCTTACGGGACTAGCCCAGGAGACCCCGTACTTC. The chain recombines TRBV12-3 or TRBV12-4 with TRBJ2-5; 9 bases are a match to TRBD2. This CDR3 comprises 15 residues.

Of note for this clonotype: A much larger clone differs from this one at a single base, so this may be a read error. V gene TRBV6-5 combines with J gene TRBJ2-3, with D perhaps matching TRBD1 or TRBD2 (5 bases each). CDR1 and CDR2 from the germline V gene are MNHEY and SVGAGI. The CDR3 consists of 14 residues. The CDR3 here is CASSSWDQEDSQYF. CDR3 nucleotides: TGTGCCAGCAGTTCTTGGGACCAAGAAGATTCGCAGTATTTT.

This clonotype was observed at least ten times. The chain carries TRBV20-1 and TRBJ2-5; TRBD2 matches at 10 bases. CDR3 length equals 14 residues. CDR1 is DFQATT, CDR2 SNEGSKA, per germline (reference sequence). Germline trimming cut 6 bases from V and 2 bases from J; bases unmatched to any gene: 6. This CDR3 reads CSAPLAGTQETQYF. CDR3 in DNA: TGCAGTGCCCCACTAGCGGGGACACAAGAGACCCAGTACTTC.

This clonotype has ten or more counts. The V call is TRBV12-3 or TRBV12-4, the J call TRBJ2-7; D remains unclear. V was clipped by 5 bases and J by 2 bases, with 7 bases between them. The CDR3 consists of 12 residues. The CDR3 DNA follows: TGTGCCAGCAGTCCTGGGCCCTACGAGCAGTACTTC. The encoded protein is CASSPGPYEQYF.

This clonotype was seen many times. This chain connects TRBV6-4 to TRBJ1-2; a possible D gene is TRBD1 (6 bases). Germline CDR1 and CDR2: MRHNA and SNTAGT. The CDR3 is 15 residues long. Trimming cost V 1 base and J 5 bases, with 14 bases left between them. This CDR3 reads CASSDFLEGGYGYTF. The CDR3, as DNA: TGTGCCAGCAGTGACTTTCTGGAGGGGGGGTATGGCTACACCTTC.

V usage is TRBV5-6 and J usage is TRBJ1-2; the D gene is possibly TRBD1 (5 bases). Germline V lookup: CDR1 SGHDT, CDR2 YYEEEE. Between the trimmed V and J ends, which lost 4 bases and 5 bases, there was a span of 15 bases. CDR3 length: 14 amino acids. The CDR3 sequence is CASSPWEGQYGYTF. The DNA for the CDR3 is TGTGCCAGCAGCCCGTGGGAGGGGCAATATGGCTACACCTTC.

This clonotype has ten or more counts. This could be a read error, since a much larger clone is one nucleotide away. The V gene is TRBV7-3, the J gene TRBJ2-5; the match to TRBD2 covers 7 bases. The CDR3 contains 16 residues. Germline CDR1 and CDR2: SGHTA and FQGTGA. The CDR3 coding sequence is TGTGCCAGCATCTTAATCCCCGCAGGCGGGAGAGAGACCCAGTACTTC. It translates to CASILIPAGGRETQYF.

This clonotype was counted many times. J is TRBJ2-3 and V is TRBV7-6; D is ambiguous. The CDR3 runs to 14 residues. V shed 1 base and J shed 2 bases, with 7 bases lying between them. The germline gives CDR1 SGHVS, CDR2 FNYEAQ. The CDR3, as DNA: TGTGCCAGCAGCTTAGGGGGATTCACAGATACGCAGTATTTT. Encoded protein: CASSLGGFTDTQYF.

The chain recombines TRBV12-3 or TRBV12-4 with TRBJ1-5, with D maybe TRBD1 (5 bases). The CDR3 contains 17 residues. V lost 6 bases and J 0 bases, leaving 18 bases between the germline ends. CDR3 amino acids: CASSPRTQVNSNQPQHF. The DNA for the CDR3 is TGTGCCAGCAGCCCTCGGACACAAGTTAATAGCAATCAGCCCCAGCATTTT.

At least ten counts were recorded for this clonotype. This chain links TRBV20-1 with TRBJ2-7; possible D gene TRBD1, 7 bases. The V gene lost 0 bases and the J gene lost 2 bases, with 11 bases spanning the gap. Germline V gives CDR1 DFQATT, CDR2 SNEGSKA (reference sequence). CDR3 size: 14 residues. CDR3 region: CSAREQGTPYEQYF. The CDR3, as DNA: TGCAGTGCTAGAGAACAGGGGACTCCCTACGAGCAGTACTTC.

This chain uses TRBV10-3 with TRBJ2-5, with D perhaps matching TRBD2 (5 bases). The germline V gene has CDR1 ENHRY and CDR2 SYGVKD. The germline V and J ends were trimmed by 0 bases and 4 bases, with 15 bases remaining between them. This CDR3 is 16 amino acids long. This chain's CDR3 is CAISESREGTGETQYF. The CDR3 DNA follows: TGTGCCATCAGTGAGTCCCGAGAGGGCACCGGAGAGACCCAGTACTTC.

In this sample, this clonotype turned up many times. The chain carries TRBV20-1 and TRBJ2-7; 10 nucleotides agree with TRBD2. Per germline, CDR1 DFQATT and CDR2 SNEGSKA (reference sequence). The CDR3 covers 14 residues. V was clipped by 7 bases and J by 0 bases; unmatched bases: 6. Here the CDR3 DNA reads TGCAGTGTTACTAGCGGGACCAGCTCCTACGAGCAGTACTTC. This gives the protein CSVTSGTSSYEQYF.

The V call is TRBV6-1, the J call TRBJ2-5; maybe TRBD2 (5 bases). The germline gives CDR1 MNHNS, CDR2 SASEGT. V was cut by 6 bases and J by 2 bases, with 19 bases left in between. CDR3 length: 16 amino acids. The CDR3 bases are TGTGCCAGCAGCCCGGTTGGACTGACCCATCAAGAGACCCAGTACTTC. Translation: CASSPVGLTHQETQYF.

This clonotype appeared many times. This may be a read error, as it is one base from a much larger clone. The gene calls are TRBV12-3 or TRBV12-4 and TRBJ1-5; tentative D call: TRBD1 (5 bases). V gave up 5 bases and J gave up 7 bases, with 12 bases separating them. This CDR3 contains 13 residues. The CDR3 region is CASSAAGHQPQHF. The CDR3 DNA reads TGTGCCAGCAGTGCCGCAGGACACCAGCCCCAGCATTTT.

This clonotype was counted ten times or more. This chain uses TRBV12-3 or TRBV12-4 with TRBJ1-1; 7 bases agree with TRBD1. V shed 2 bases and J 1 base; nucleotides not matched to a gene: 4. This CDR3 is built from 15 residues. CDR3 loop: CASSLLGTANTEAFF. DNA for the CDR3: TGTGCCAGCAGTTTACTCGGGACAGCGAACACTGAAGCTTTCTTT.

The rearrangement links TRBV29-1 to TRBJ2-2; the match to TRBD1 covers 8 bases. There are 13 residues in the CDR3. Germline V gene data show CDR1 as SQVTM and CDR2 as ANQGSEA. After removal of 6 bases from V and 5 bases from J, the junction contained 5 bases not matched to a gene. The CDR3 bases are TGCAGCGTACCCGACAGGGGAACCGGGGAGCTGTTTTTT. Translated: CSVPDRGTGELFF.

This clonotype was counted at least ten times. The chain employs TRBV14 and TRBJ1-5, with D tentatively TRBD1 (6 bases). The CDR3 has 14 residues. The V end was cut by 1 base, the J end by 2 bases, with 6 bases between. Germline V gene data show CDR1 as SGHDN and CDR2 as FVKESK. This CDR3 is CASSQAGGNQPQHF. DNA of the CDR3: TGTGCCAGCAGCCAAGCAGGGGGCAATCAGCCCCAGCATTTT.

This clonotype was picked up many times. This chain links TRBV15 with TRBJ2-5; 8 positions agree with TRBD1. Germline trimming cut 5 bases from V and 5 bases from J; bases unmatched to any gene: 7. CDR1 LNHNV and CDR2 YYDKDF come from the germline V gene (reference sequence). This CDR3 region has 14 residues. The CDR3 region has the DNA TGTGCCACCAGCCCCGGACAGGGAGGCGAGACCCAGTACTTC. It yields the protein CATSPGQGGETQYF. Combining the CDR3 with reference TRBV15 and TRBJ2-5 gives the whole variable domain DAMVIQNPRYQVTQFGKPVTLSCSQTLNHNVMYWYQQKSSQAPKLLFHYYDKDFNNEADTPDNFQSRRPNTSFCFLDIRSPGLGDTAMYLCATSPGQGGETQYFGPGTRLLVL.

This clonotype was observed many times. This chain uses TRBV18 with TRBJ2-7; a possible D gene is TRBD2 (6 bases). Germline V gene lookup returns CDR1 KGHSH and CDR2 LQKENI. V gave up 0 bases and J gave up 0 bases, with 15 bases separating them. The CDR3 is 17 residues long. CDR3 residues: CASSPPRGSASSYEQYF. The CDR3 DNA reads TGTGCCAGCTCACCACCGCGGGGTAGCGCGAGCTCCTACGAGCAGTACTTC. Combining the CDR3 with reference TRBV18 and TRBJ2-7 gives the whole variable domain NAGVMQNPRHLVRRRGQEARLRCSPMKGHSHVYWYRQLPEEGLKFMVYLQKENIIDESGMPKERFSAEFPKEGPSILRIQQVVRGDSAAYFCASSPPRGSASSYEQYFGPGTRLTVT.